The present T cell receptor (beta chain) was sequenced within a study of blood T cell repertoires in COVID-19. The wider study: Sites in the United States, Italy and Spain provided acute and convalescent COVID-19 samples. The cDNA or gDNA used as material had been derived from T cells, B-cell-depleted T cells, or PBMCs.

Sequencing was performed with immunoSEQ multiplex PCR; in TCRdb, only in-frame clones are kept and a portion is missing. The data hold roughly 140,000 clones, with less than 85% observed a single time. Unmatched junction bases numbered 17, after V lost 4 bases and J lost 9 bases. Germline-derived CDR1 and CDR2 are MNHEY and SMNVEV (reference sequence). The CDR3 runs to 17 residues. The sample taken for sequencing was peripheral blood. The receptor was derived from a woman of 80 years or more in a cohort sampled during active or convalescent COVID-19. This chain uses TRBV27 with TRBJ1-2, with TRBD1 identical over 10 bases. The CDR3 nucleotides read TGTGCCAGCAGTTACCGACAGGGGGCTAACGAAGATCAGAGCTACACCTTC. Its translation is CASSYRQGANEDQSYTF.